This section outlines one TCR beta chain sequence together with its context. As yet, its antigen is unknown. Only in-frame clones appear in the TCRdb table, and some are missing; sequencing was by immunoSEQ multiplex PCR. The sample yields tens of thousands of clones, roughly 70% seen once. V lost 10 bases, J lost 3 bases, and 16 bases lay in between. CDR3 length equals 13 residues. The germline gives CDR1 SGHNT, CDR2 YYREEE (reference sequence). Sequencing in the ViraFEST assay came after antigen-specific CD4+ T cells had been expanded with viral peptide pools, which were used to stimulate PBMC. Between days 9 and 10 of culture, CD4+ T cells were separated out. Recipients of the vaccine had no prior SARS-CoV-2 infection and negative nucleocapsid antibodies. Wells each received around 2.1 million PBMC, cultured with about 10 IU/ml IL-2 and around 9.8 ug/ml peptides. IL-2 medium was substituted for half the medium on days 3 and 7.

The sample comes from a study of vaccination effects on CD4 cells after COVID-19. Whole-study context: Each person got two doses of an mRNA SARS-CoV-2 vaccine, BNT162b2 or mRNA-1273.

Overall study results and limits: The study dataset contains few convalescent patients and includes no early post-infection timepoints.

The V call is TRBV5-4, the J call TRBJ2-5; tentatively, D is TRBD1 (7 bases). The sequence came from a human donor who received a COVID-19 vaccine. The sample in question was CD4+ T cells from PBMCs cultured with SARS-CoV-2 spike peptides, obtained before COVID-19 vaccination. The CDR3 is CAYSQGGEETQYF. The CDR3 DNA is TGTGCCTATTCCCAGGGGGGCGAAGAGACCCAGTACTTC.